This paragraph covers one T cell receptor (beta chain) sequence. The data are from a study of T-cell reconstitution after alpha-beta-depleted transplantation in children. Unique molecular identifiers tagged the TCRbeta library. TCRdb re-analysed the PCR reads in MiXCR, keeping a single row per CDR3 protein. The sample contains around 530,000 distinct CDR3 sequences, about 33% of which appear only once. The V gene lost 1 base and the J gene lost 4 bases, with 14 bases spanning the gap. The CDR3 contains 16 residues. CDR1 is SGHVS, CDR2 FNYEAQ, per germline. The V and J genes are TRBV7-6 and TRBJ2-1; TRBD2 might be the D (6 bases). The sample in question was PBMCs from the stem cell graft donor, obtained from the stem cell graft. The sequence came from a human donor who donated a stem cell graft to a child with aplastic anemia. The CDR3 region is CASSLVFAGRYNEQFF. In DNA form, the CDR3 reads TGTGCCAGCAGCTTAGTGTTTGCGGGAAGATACAATGAGCAGTTCTTC. Looking up the rest from reference TRBV7-6 and TRBJ2-1 gives the full variable domain: GAGVSQSPRYKVTKRGQDVALRCDPISGHVSLYWYRQALGQGPEFLTYFNYEAQQDKSGLPNDRFSAERPEGSISTLTIQRTEQRDSAMYRCASSLVFAGRYNEQFFGPGTRLTVL.